One and the same sample provided the 18 T cell receptor beta chains below, sequenced in a study of T-cell reconstitution after alpha-beta-depleted transplantation in children (dated by TCRdb to about 2016). Per the publication, the treatment or condition label means: allogeneic hematopoietic cell transplantation with graft depleted of TCRalphabeta T cells and CD19 B cells. The library came from PCR. TCRdb names Illumina HiSeq 2500 as the instrument used. Molecular barcoding was employed in the preparation of TCR libraries, with unique molecular identifiers being used to normalize TCRbeta repertoire quantification. Using fastp at Q25 and MiXCR, TCRdb reprocessed the public reads and kept productive beta chains. CDR3 protein sequences are deduplicated, and each keeps its most common genes and DNA. Present in this sample are 450,000 to 700,000 distinct CDR3 sequences, 25% to 30% of which were seen just once. The top ten clones comprise 35% to 40% of the sample.

The sequenced sample was PBMCs, obtained before TCRalphabeta/CD19-depleted stem cell transplant. These receptors were collected from a boy under three years old with Wiskott-Aldrich syndrome, due to receive a stem cell transplant.

This clonotype was counted a few times. The genes are TRBV12-3 or TRBV12-4 and TRBJ2-5, with D unclear. The CDR3 runs to 16 residues. V lost 6 bases to trimming and J lost 2 bases, with 19 bases between them. CDR3 DNA: TGTGCCAGCAGCTATAGAGTGCGGTATAAGCAAGAGACCCAGTACTTC. Amino acid sequence: CASSYRVRYKQETQYF.

The table lists this clonotype with a few counts. The V and J genes are TRBV10-3 and TRBJ2-1; 8 bases match TRBD1. Germline V gene data show CDR1 as ENHRY and CDR2 as SYGVKD. Trimming removed 10 bases from V and 5 bases from J; junction bases left unmatched: 4. This CDR3 is 12 amino acids long. In DNA form, the CDR3 reads TGTGCCACAAGGACAGGGAACAATGAGCAGTTCTTC. It yields the protein CATRTGNNEQFF.

The rearrangement uses TRBV28 and TRBJ1-1; D gene ambiguous. The CDR3 loop spans 14 amino acids. The germline V gene has CDR1 MDHEN and CDR2 SYDVKM. V shed 7 bases and J shed 1 base, with 13 bases lying between them. Here the CDR3 reads CASTQDTGNTEAFF. CDR3 nucleotide sequence: TGTGCCAGCACTCAAGACACCGGGAACACTGAAGCTTTCTTT.

As for this clonotype: It may be a read error: a sequence one base away is much more abundant. The V call is TRBV10-3, the J call TRBJ2-1; D call uncertain. Between the trimmed V and J ends, which lost 3 bases and 6 bases, there was a span of 3 bases. The CDR3 is 11 residues long. CDR1 and CDR2 from the germline V gene are ENHRY and SYGVKD. The CDR3 nucleotides read TGTGCCATCAGTGACGGCAATGAGCAGTTCTTC. It is translated as CAISDGNEQFF.

V and J are TRBV5-1 and TRBJ2-1; D unresolved. The CDR3 has 17 amino acids. Germline V gene sequence: CDR1 SGHRS, CDR2 YFSETQ. The V end was cut by 3 bases, the J end by 3 bases, with 19 bases between. The CDR3 reads CASSSSTDPAYYNEQFF. DNA for the CDR3: TGCGCCAGCAGCTCCTCGACTGATCCAGCGTACTACAATGAGCAGTTCTTC. The variable domain in full, with the rest retrieved from reference TRBV5-1 and TRBJ2-1, is KAGVTQTPRYLIKTRGQQVTLSCSPISGHRSVSWYQQTPGQGLQFLFEYFSETQRNKGNFPGRFSGRQFSNSRSEMNVSTLELGDSALYLCASSSSTDPAYYNEQFFGPGTRLTVL.

This clonotype was seen only a few times. V usage is TRBV2 and J usage is TRBJ1-5; no reliable D call. Germline V gene sequence: CDR1 SNHLY, CDR2 FYNNEI. Between the trimmed V and J ends, which lost 4 bases and 0 bases, there was a span of 13 bases. This CDR3 region has 16 residues. CDR3 in amino acids: CASSVHIEYSNQPQHF. In DNA form, the CDR3 reads TGTGCCAGCAGTGTTCATATAGAATATAGCAATCAGCCCCAGCATTTT.

Here the CDR3 DNA reads TGTGCCAGCAGTCCACAAAGGGGTAGCTCCTACAATGAGCAGTTCTTC. It codes for CASSPQRGSSYNEQFF. The V gene is TRBV6-2 or TRBV6-3, the J gene TRBJ2-1, with a possible D match to TRBD1 (5 bases). The V and J ends lost 5 bases and 0 bases respectively, with 14 bases between them. Germline V gene lookup returns CDR1 MNHEY and CDR2 SVGEGT. The CDR3 covers 16 residues.

Only a few counts were recorded for this clonotype. This rearrangement joins TRBV11-2 to TRBJ2-3; D is ambiguous. Trimming removed 5 bases at V and 0 bases at J, with 12 bases between. The CDR3 extends over 15 amino acids. Germline CDR1 SGHAT, CDR2 FQNNGV. Here the CDR3 reads CASSRGALSTDTQYF. CDR3 sequence (DNA): TGTGCCAGCAGCCGAGGAGCCCTTAGCACAGATACGCAGTATTTT.

The table lists this clonotype with a few counts. The V and J genes are TRBV12-3 or TRBV12-4 and TRBJ1-2, with TRBD1 identical over 9 bases. Germline trimming cut 2 bases from V and 6 bases from J; bases unmatched to any gene: 10. The CDR3 spans 16 residues. CDR3 sequence reads: CASSLNRGRSKDGYTF. DNA for the CDR3: TGTGCCAGCAGTTTAAACAGGGGGCGAAGTAAGGATGGCTACACCTTC.

V and J are TRBV6-1 and TRBJ2-6; D is ambiguous. The CDR3 spans 16 residues. Trimming pared 0 bases from V and 3 bases from J, leaving 9 bases between. Germline CDR1 and CDR2: MNHNS and SASEGT. The CDR3 loop reads CASSEALFGGANVLTF. CDR3 DNA sequence: TGTGCCAGCAGTGAAGCGCTTTTTGGTGGGGCCAACGTCCTGACTTTC.

J is TRBJ2-7 and V is TRBV20-1, with D perhaps matching TRBD1 or TRBD2 (5 bases each). Germline-derived CDR1 and CDR2 are DFQATT and SNEGSKA (reference sequence). This CDR3 comprises 15 residues. Trimming pared 1 base from V and 4 bases from J, leaving 17 bases between. CDR3: CSARGRDLRTYEQYF. For the CDR3, the DNA is TGCAGTGCTAGAGGTCGGGACCTACGCACGTACGAGCAGTACTTC.

The V gene is TRBV29-1, the J gene TRBJ2-1, with D uncertain. Trimming shortened V by 0 bases and J by 6 bases, and 15 bases separated the two germline ends. This CDR3 has 15 amino acids. The germline V gene has CDR1 SQVTM and CDR2 ANQGSEA. The CDR3 DNA reads TGCAGCGTTGAAGATCTGGAAGGTATGTTCAATGAGCAGTTCTTC. This gives the protein CSVEDLEGMFNEQFF.

J is TRBJ1-1 and V is TRBV30, with D perhaps matching TRBD1 (6 bases). The germline CDR1 and CDR2 sequences are GTSNPN and SVGIG (reference sequence). CDR3 length: 13 amino acids. Trimming removed 3 bases from V and 6 bases from J, with 14 bases in between. Here the CDR3 reads CAWRSGGRAEAFF. The CDR3 coding sequence is TGTGCCTGGAGATCGGGGGGGCGGGCTGAAGCTTTCTTT.

This clonotype has only a few counts. CDR3 loop: CASRAQTEQFF. CDR3 nucleotide sequence: TGTGCCAGCAGAGCCCAAACTGAGCAGTTCTTC. The chain combines TRBV28 with TRBJ2-1; D uncertain. Germline loops: CDR1 MDHEN, CDR2 SYDVKM. V lost 6 bases, J lost 9 bases, and 9 bases lay in between. This CDR3 is 11 amino acids long.

This clonotype showed up just a few times. The V call is TRBV5-1, the J call TRBJ2-4; maybe TRBD2 (6 bases). Germline CDR1 is SGHRS and CDR2 is YFSETQ. Trimming pared 0 bases from V and 8 bases from J, leaving 15 bases between. The CDR3 runs to 15 residues. CDR3 sequence: CASSLAGEVRDIQYF. The CDR3 DNA sequence: TGCGCCAGCAGCTTGGCTGGGGAGGTTAGAGACATTCAGTACTTC. Supplemented by reference TRBV5-1 and TRBJ2-4, the full variable domain reads KAGVTQTPRYLIKTRGQQVTLSCSPISGHRSVSWYQQTPGQGLQFLFEYFSETQRNKGNFPGRFSGRQFSNSRSEMNVSTLELGDSALYLCASSLAGEVRDIQYFGAGTRLSVL.

This chain joins TRBV29-1 and TRBJ2-3; D is possibly TRBD1 (5 bases). Germline V gene sequence: CDR1 SQVTM, CDR2 ANQGSEA. Trimming shortened V by 4 bases and J by 4 bases, and 15 bases separated the two germline ends. This CDR3 is 14 amino acids long. The CDR3 nucleotides read TGCAGCGTTGTGGGGCACTCGAGCGCAGATACGCAGTATTTT. The encoded protein is CSVVGHSSADTQYF.

This rearrangement joins TRBV20-1 to TRBJ2-5, with 8 bases lining up with TRBD1. The CDR3 sequence is 14 residues long. V trimming: 3 bases; J trimming: 5 bases; junction bases outside the gene matches: 8. Germline V gene data show CDR1 as DFQATT and CDR2 as SNEGSKA (reference sequence). CDR3 sequence: CSARERTGRETQYF. The CDR3 DNA is TGCAGTGCTAGGGAAAGGACAGGGCGGGAGACCCAGTACTTC.

The chain couples TRBV28 to TRBJ2-5; tentative D call: TRBD1 (6 bases). The CDR3 sequence is 13 residues long. Trimming left V 6 bases short and J 5 bases short, with 13 bases between. Per germline, CDR1 MDHEN and CDR2 SYDVKM. DNA for the CDR3: TGTGCCAGCAGGTGGACAGCAGTTGAGACCCAGTACTTC. Encoded protein: CASRWTAVETQYF.